The sequence of this TCR beta chain was determined in a study of cytomegalovirus exposure and HLA in healthy donors. Only in-frame clones appear in the TCRdb table, and some are missing; sequencing was by immunoSEQ multiplex PCR. The sample yields around 220,000 clones, 75% to 90% seen once. V was trimmed by 3 bases and J by 2 bases, leaving 10 bases between them. CDR1 is MGHRA, CDR2 YSYEKL, per germline. CDR3 length equals 15 residues. Sequencing used PBMCs. This sequence joins TRBV4-1 and TRBJ2-2; D is unresolved. The source of this sequence is a woman aged 25 to 39 in good health and CMV-seropositive. The CDR3 DNA is TGCGCCAGCAGCCATATGAACCAAAACACCGGGGAGCTGTTTTTT. Residues: CASSHMNQNTGELFF.